The 12 T cell receptor beta chains below all came from one sample that was sequenced in a study of T cells in tumors after PD-1 blockade. Repertoires were generated with immunoSEQ multiplex PCR, while TCRdb's copy carries only in-frame clones and drops some. The repertoire holds around 4,800 clones, with approximately 63% as singletons. The sequences come from tumor tissue, collected after anti-PD-1 treatment. These receptors were collected from a human donor with basal cell carcinoma.

This clone occurred a few times. The chain links TRBV7-3 to TRBJ1-3; 9 nucleotides line up with TRBD1. The CDR3 sequence is 14 residues long. Germline V gene lookup returns CDR1 SGHTA and CDR2 FQGTGA. V shed 5 bases and J 5 bases; nucleotides not matched to a gene: 4. CDR3 sequence: CASSLGTGRNTIYF. The CDR3 nucleotides are TGTGCCAGCAGCCTAGGGACAGGGAGAAACACCATATATTTT.

The J gene is TRBJ2-1, the V gene TRBV7-2, with D unclear. The CDR3 totals 15 residues. Trimming took 5 bases from V and 4 from J, leaving 15 bases between them. In germline, CDR1 is SGHTA, CDR2 FQGNSA. The CDR3 sequence: CASSVGIGPYNEQFF. The CDR3 DNA follows: TGTGCCAGCAGCGTCGGTATAGGACCGTACAATGAGCAGTTCTTC.

The genes are TRBV19 and TRBJ1-5; perhaps TRBD1 as D (6 bases). CDR3 size: 16 residues. Germline CDR1 reads LNHDA; CDR2 reads SQIVND (reference sequence). The V gene lost 6 bases and the J gene lost 4 bases, with 19 bases spanning the gap. The CDR3, as DNA: TGTGCCAGTAGCTTAGGCAGGGGTCGAGCAAATCAGCCCCAGCATTTT. This sequence encodes CASSLGRGRANQPQHF.

This clone was seen only once. The rearrangement joins TRBV3-1 (or the pseudogene TRBV3-2) to TRBJ2-1; a possible D gene is TRBD2 (6 bases). V was shortened by 0 bases and J by 6 bases, with 12 bases between the two germline ends. The CDR3 is 15 amino acids. Germline CDR1 LGHDT, CDR2 YNNKEL (reference sequence). CDR3 region: CASSQDGRGGNEQFF. CDR3 nucleotides: TGTGCCAGCAGCCAAGACGGGCGGGGAGGCAATGAGCAGTTCTTC.

The chain is built from TRBV5-8 and TRBJ2-7, with D unresolved. V shed 0 bases and J shed 4 bases, with 23 bases lying between them. Looked up from germline, CDR1 is SGHTS and CDR2 is YDEGEE. CDR3 length equals 18 residues. The CDR3 DNA follows: TGTGCCAGCAGCTTGGGGGAAGACTTATCCGTCTGGGGTTACGAGCAGTACTTC. Encoded protein: CASSLGEDLSVWGYEQYF. Filled out from reference TRBV5-8 and TRBJ2-7, the complete variable domain reads EAGVTQSPTHLIKTRGQQATLRCSPISGHTSVYWYQQALGLGLQFLLWYDEGEERNRGNFPPRFSGRQFPNYSSELNVNALELEDSALYLCASSLGEDLSVWGYEQYFGPGTRLTVT.

Only one count was recorded for this clone. The chain recombines TRBV30 with TRBJ2-6; D remains unclear. The CDR3 has 12 amino acids. Germline-derived CDR1 and CDR2 are GTSNPN and SVGIG (reference sequence). Deletions cut 8 bases from V and 1 base from J, with 6 bases between. The DNA of the CDR3 is TGTGCCGCCATTTCTGGGGCCAACGTCCTGACTTTC. Translation gives CAAISGANVLTF.

The chain combines TRBV29-1 with TRBJ2-7, with D perhaps given as TRBD1 or TRBD2 (5 bases each). CDR1 SQVTM and CDR2 ANQGSEA come from the germline V gene. This CDR3 contains 14 residues. V shed 4 bases and J shed 0 bases, with 13 bases lying between them. CDR3 amino acids: CSVGKRGFSYEQYF. CDR3 in DNA: TGCAGCGTTGGCAAGAGGGGATTCTCCTACGAGCAGTACTTC.

V is TRBV4-3 and J is TRBJ1-2; TRBD1 matches 9 bases. The CDR3 contains 16 residues. Germline V gene lookup returns CDR1 LGHNA and CDR2 YSLEER. V shed 3 bases, J shed 4 bases, and the junction held 9 bases outside the gene matches. This CDR3 is CASSQYRGPDPYGYTF. The CDR3 region has the DNA TGCGCCAGCAGCCAGTACAGGGGGCCGGATCCCTATGGCTACACCTTC.

The chain couples TRBV2 to TRBJ2-7; TRBD2 matches at 8 bases. J gave up 5 bases and V 5 bases, and 5 bases lay outside the gene matches. CDR1 is SNHLY, CDR2 FYNNEI, per germline. This CDR3 is 13 amino acids long. CDR3 amino acids: CASSREGPHEQYF. In DNA form, the CDR3 reads TGTGCCAGCAGTCGGGAGGGCCCCCACGAGCAGTACTTC. Complete variable domain (other parts from reference TRBV2 and TRBJ2-7): EPEVTQTPSHQVTQMGQEVILRCVPISNHLYFYWYRQILGQKVEFLVSFYNNEISEKSEIFDDQFSVERPDGSNFTLKIRSTKLEDSAMYFCASSREGPHEQYFGPGTRLTVT.

The chain is built from TRBV2 and TRBJ2-7; 9 bases are a match to TRBD2. V lost 4 bases and J lost 2; bases outside the gene matches: 15. From germline, CDR1 is SNHLY and CDR2 FYNNEI. This CDR3 has 18 residues. The DNA of the CDR3 is TGTGCCAGCAGTGTAGTCGCGGGAGGGTTCTTACGAGCCTACGAGCAGTACTTC. Translation gives CASSVVAGGFLRAYEQYF.

V gene TRBV7-3 combines with J gene TRBJ1-1; D not resolved. Trimming took 0 bases from V and 4 from J, leaving 6 bases between them. CDR1 is SGHTA, CDR2 FQGTGA, per germline. The CDR3 loop spans 13 amino acids. CDR3 sequence (DNA): TGTGCCAGCAGCTTAACGGTTACCACTGAAGCTTTCTTT. Translating gives CASSLTVTTEAFF. Full variable domain (remainder filled in from reference TRBV7-3 and TRBJ1-1): GAGVSQTPSNKVTEKGKYVELRCDPISGHTALYWYRQSLGQGPEFLIYFQGTGAADDSGLPNDRFFAVRPEGSVSTLKIQRTERGDSAVYLCASSLTVTTEAFFGQGTRLTVV.

V usage is TRBV28 and J usage is TRBJ2-7; 8 nucleotides line up with TRBD2. Germline V gene data show CDR1 as MDHEN and CDR2 as SYDVKM. CDR3 length: 14 amino acids. J lost 6 bases, V lost 10 bases, and 14 bases had no gene match. In DNA form, the CDR3 reads TGTGCCACTATACCGGGACTAGTCTTATCCGAGCAGTACTTC. Protein: CATIPGLVLSEQYF.